The 29 T cell receptor beta chains in this list originate from one sample, sequenced in a study of blood T cell repertoires in COVID-19. This table comes from immunoSEQ multiplex PCR, and its TCRdb copy is limited to in-frame clones, with some not included. The sample holds under 500,000 clones, roughly 87% seen once. The source material was PBMCs or T cells enriched from blood (not recorded which). These receptors were taken from a woman between 18 and 29 years old with acute COVID-19.

The chain is built from TRBV9 and TRBJ2-2; TRBD2 aligns across 7 bases. Germline V gene sequence: CDR1 SGDLS, CDR2 YYNGEE. The CDR3 is 16 amino acids. The ends lost 0 bases at V and 2 bases at J; junction bases unmatched: 4. CDR3 DNA: TGTGCCAGCAGCGTAGCCAGCGGGAAAAACACCGGGGAGCTGTTTTTT. It encodes CASSVASGKNTGELFF. Using reference TRBV9 and TRBJ2-2 for the parts outside the CDR3, the full variable domain is DSGVTQTPKHLITATGQRVTLRCSPRSGDLSVYWYQQSLDQGLQFLIQYYNGEERAKGNILERFSAQQFPDLHSELNLSSLELGDSALYFCASSVASGKNTGELFFGEGSRLTVL.

The V and J genes are TRBV5-8 and TRBJ2-7; tentatively, D is TRBD1 (6 bases). This CDR3 region has 14 residues. Deletions cut 7 bases from V and 0 bases from J, with 14 bases between. Germline loops: CDR1 SGHTS, CDR2 YDEGEE. The CDR3 region has the DNA TGTGCCAGCGGTAAAGGGGGAAACTCCTACGAGCAGTACTTC. This translates into CASGKGGNSYEQYF.

This sequence joins TRBV5-4 and TRBJ1-2; 7 nucleotides align to TRBD1. With V trimmed by 1 base and J by 2 bases, 8 bases remained unmatched. The length of the CDR3 is 16 residues. Germline lookup yields CDR1 SGHNT and CDR2 YYREEE (reference sequence). The CDR3 sequence: CASSLRRQGLNYGYTF. The CDR3 region has the DNA TGTGCCAGCAGCTTGCGACGACAGGGCCTCAACTATGGCTACACCTTC. The whole variable domain, remainder taken from reference TRBV5-4 and TRBJ1-2, is ETGVTQSPTHLIKTRGQQVTLRCSSQSGHNTVSWYQQALGQGPQFIFQYYREEENGRGNFPPRFSGLQFPNYSSELNVNALELDDSALYLCASSLRRQGLNYGYTFGSGTRLTVV.

The V call is TRBV2, the J call TRBJ2-7; 7 bases are shared with TRBD1. V lost 8 bases to trimming and J lost 2 bases; unmatched junction nucleotides: 6. Germline CDR1 reads SNHLY; CDR2 reads FYNNEI. The length of the CDR3 is 13 residues. DNA for the CDR3: TGTGCCAGCTCCCGGGGACAGCCCTACGAGCAGTACTTC. It yields the protein CASSRGQPYEQYF.

V and J are TRBV14 and TRBJ1-2; D perhaps matches TRBD1 (5 bases). V gave up 0 bases and J gave up 8 bases, with 13 bases separating them. CDR3 size: 14 residues. The germline gives CDR1 SGHDN, CDR2 FVKESK. The CDR3 region has the DNA TGTGCCAGCAGCCAAGAAACAGGAAGGGTCGGCTACACCTTC. Its protein product is CASSQETGRVGYTF.

The chain employs TRBV9 and TRBJ1-2; possibly TRBD1 for D (5 bases). Deletions cut 1 base from V and 6 bases from J, with 16 bases between. Germline CDR1 is SGDLS and CDR2 is YYNGEE. This CDR3 region has 15 residues. The CDR3 bases are TGTGCCAGCAGCGTATCCACAGGACGGCTTGATGGCTACACCTTC. Translating it yields CASSVSTGRLDGYTF.

The genes are TRBV10-2 and TRBJ2-6; tentative D call: TRBD1 (6 bases). Trimming left V 2 bases short and J 2 bases short, with 16 bases between. The CDR3 consists of 18 residues. In germline, CDR1 is WSHSY, CDR2 SAAADI. The CDR3 DNA reads TGCGCCAGCAGTGAGCCGACCTCAGGGGCAACTGGGGCCAACGTCCTGACTTTC. This sequence encodes CASSEPTSGATGANVLTF.

The chain combines TRBV9 with TRBJ2-2; the D gene is possibly TRBD2 (5 bases). CDR1 SGDLS and CDR2 YYNGEE come from the germline V gene. V was pared by 0 bases and J by 2 bases, with 14 bases between. The CDR3 totals 17 residues. The CDR3 sequence: CASSVAVERLNTGELFF. The CDR3 DNA reads as TGTGCCAGCAGCGTAGCTGTAGAGCGGTTAAACACCGGGGAGCTGTTTTTT. The full variable domain, with the rest looked up from reference TRBV9 and TRBJ2-2, is DSGVTQTPKHLITATGQRVTLRCSPRSGDLSVYWYQQSLDQGLQFLIQYYNGEERAKGNILERFSAQQFPDLHSELNLSSLELGDSALYFCASSVAVERLNTGELFFGEGSRLTVL.

The V call is TRBV18, the J call TRBJ1-1; D is undetermined. The V gene lost 2 bases and the J gene lost 1 base, with 5 bases spanning the gap. This CDR3 spans 13 amino acids. CDR1 and CDR2 (germline): KGHSH, LQKENI. The CDR3 protein is CASSPRENTEAFF. The DNA of the CDR3 is TGTGCCAGCTCACCAAGAGAGAACACTGAAGCTTTCTTT.

The gene calls are TRBV5-1 and TRBJ2-3, with TRBD2 identical over 14 bases. The CDR3 covers 16 residues. The junction had 5 bases not matched to a gene; V was cut back by 3 bases and J by 5 bases. Germline lookup yields CDR1 SGHRS and CDR2 YFSETQ. This chain's CDR3 is CASSSTSGGALDTQYF. CDR3 nucleotide sequence: TGCGCCAGCAGCTCGACTAGCGGGGGGGCCTTAGATACGCAGTATTTT.

V and J are TRBV5-4 and TRBJ1-5; 8 nucleotides match TRBD1. Germline values: CDR1 SGHNT, CDR2 YYREEE (reference sequence). CDR3 length: 15 residues. V lost 0 bases, J lost 6 bases, and 5 bases stayed unmatched. The DNA of the CDR3 is TGTGCCAGCAGCTTGGGAGGTCAGGGGGCTCAGCCCCAGCATTTT. Protein product: CASSLGGQGAQPQHF.

This chain connects TRBV10-2 to TRBJ1-2; a weak D match, TRBD1 (5 bases). In germline, CDR1 is WSHSY, CDR2 SAAADI. CDR3 length equals 13 residues. V was pared by 7 bases and J by 2 bases, with 11 bases between. CDR3 in amino acids: CASTSGGNYGYTF. The CDR3 coding sequence is TGCGCCAGCACCTCGGGGGGAAACTATGGCTACACCTTC.

The CDR3 here is CAISETGTSGSAGYNEQFF. The CDR3 DNA reads as TGTGCCATCAGTGAGACCGGGACTAGCGGGAGTGCGGGTTACAATGAGCAGTTCTTC. The V gene is TRBV10-3, the J gene TRBJ2-1; TRBD2 aligns across 14 bases. This CDR3 comprises 19 residues. V lost 2 bases, J lost 4 bases, and 10 bases stayed unmatched. The germline gives CDR1 ENHRY, CDR2 SYGVKD.

The rearrangement joins TRBV6-5 to TRBJ2-4, with 7 nucleotides matching TRBD1. Germline CDR1 MNHEY, CDR2 SVGAGI. Losses at the gene ends were 8 bases for V and 7 bases for J; bases not matched to a gene: 5. The CDR3 is 12 residues long. CDR3 nucleotide sequence: TGTGCCAGCGTGACAGGGTTGAACATTCAGTACTTC. This sequence encodes CASVTGLNIQYF.

The chain uses TRBV19 and TRBJ1-5; 7 bases line up with TRBD1. CDR1 and CDR2 from the germline V gene are LNHDA and SQIVND (reference sequence). Losses at the gene ends were 3 bases for V and 0 bases for J; bases not matched to a gene: 5. There are 16 residues in the CDR3. For the CDR3, the DNA is TGTGCCAGTAGTATGACCAGGGGGGCTAGCAATCAGCCCCAGCATTTT. It codes for CASSMTRGASNQPQHF. The complete variable domain, with remaining parts taken from reference TRBV19 and TRBJ1-5, reads DGGITQSPKYLFRKEGQNVTLSCEQNLNHDAMYWYRQDPGQGLRLIYYSQIVNDFQKGDIAEGYSVSREKKESFPLTVTSAQKNPTAFYLCASSMTRGASNQPQHFGDGTRLSIL.

The chain couples TRBV3-1 (or the pseudogene TRBV3-2) to TRBJ2-3; tentatively, D is TRBD2 (6 bases). Looked up from germline, CDR1 is LGHDT and CDR2 is YNNKEL (reference sequence). CDR3 length equals 16 residues. V lost 1 base and J 2 bases, leaving 13 bases between the germline ends. The CDR3 here is CASSQVRRGHTDTQYF. CDR3 DNA: TGTGCCAGCAGCCAAGTGAGGCGGGGTCACACAGATACGCAGTATTTT.

The chain links TRBV7-2 to TRBJ2-7, with 10 bases that match TRBD1. Germline CDR1 is SGHTA and CDR2 is FQGNSA. The CDR3 runs 17 residues. Germline trimming cut 0 bases from V and 1 base from J; bases unmatched to any gene: 6. CDR3 coding DNA: TGTGCCAGCAGCTTAGCGCAGGGGACAGGGGTATCCTACGAGCAGTACTTC. This codes for CASSLAQGTGVSYEQYF.

The gene calls are TRBV5-1 and TRBJ1-5; D is ambiguous. CDR1 is SGHRS, CDR2 YFSETQ, per germline. The ends were cut back, 4 bases at V and 3 bases at J, with 14 bases in the middle. The CDR3 sequence is 15 residues long. Here the CDR3 reads CASSPEGRTNQPQHF. As DNA, the CDR3 is TGCGCCAGCAGCCCCGAGGGCAGGACCAATCAGCCCCAGCATTTT.

This chain joins TRBV23-1 and TRBJ1-6, with TRBD1 matching 7 bases. TRBV23-1 is given ORF status, its function remaining uncertain. Losses at the gene ends were 2 bases for V and 3 bases for J; bases not matched to a gene: 4. The CDR3 is made up of 16 amino acids. Here the CDR3 DNA reads TGCGCCAGCAGTCAACCTGGGACAGTCTATAATTCACCCCTCCACTTT. As protein: CASSQPGTVYNSPLHF.

This chain connects TRBV7-9 to TRBJ1-6; 8 bases map to TRBD1. This CDR3 contains 14 residues. Germline trimming cut 5 bases from V and 4 bases from J; bases unmatched to any gene: 1. Germline assignment: CDR1 SEHNR and CDR2 FQNEAQ (reference sequence). The CDR3 DNA follows: TGTGCCAGCAGCAGGGACAGGTATAATTCACCCCTCCACTTT. It encodes CASSRDRYNSPLHF. Variable domain in full (rest from reference TRBV7-9 and TRBJ1-6): DTGVSQNPRHKITKRGQNVTFRCDPISEHNRLYWYRQTLGQGPEFLTYFQNEAQLEKSRLLSDRFSAERPKGSFSTLEIQRTEQGDSAMYLCASSRDRYNSPLHFGNGTRLTVT.

The chain carries TRBV28 and TRBJ2-7; D might be TRBD1 (6 bases). V was cut by 10 bases and J by 5 bases, with 24 bases left in between. Germline lookup yields CDR1 MDHEN and CDR2 SYDVKM. The CDR3 consists of 15 residues. The CDR3 loop reads CATSPRTVGSHEQYF. CDR3 nucleotides: TGTGCCACCAGCCCGCGGACAGTCGGGTCCCACGAGCAGTACTTC.

The J gene is TRBJ2-7, the V gene TRBV6-6; 8 nucleotides line up with TRBD1. The CDR3 covers 15 residues. After removal of 8 bases from V and 7 bases from J, the junction contained 16 bases not matched to a gene. Per germline, CDR1 MNHNY and CDR2 SVGAGI (reference sequence). The CDR3 nucleotides are TGTGCCAGCGCGAACGGCCCTCAGGACAGGGAGGAGCAGTACTTC. Encoded protein: CASANGPQDREEQYF.

V and J are TRBV12-3 or TRBV12-4 and TRBJ1-3; D is unclear. The CDR3 consists of 11 residues. V was trimmed by 7 bases and J by 5 bases, leaving 6 bases between them. The CDR3 region is CASTIRNTIYF. CDR3 sequence (DNA): TGTGCCAGCACAATCAGAAACACCATATATTTT.

The chain recombines TRBV3-1 (or the pseudogene TRBV3-2) with TRBJ1-6, with TRBD1 as a possible D gene (5 bases). V lost 1 base and J lost 10, with 14 bases in between. CDR1 and CDR2 from the germline V gene are LGHDT and YNNKEL (reference sequence). This CDR3 comprises 15 residues. The CDR3: CASSQGRVGESPLHF. The CDR3 DNA follows: TGTGCCAGCAGCCAAGGTCGGGTAGGGGAATCACCCCTCCACTTT.

The chain combines TRBV5-1 with TRBJ1-4; the D gene is possibly TRBD1 (5 bases). CDR3 length: 14 amino acids. Looked up from germline, CDR1 is SGHRS and CDR2 is YFSETQ. V was shortened by 2 bases and J by 7 bases, with 12 bases between the two germline ends. The CDR3 coding sequence is TGCGCCAGCAGCTTCGGGGGTTTTGGTGAAAAACTGTTTTTT. As protein: CASSFGGFGEKLFF.

The rearrangement uses TRBV7-9 and TRBJ2-7; 7 positions match TRBD1. The length of the CDR3 is 15 residues. With 3 bases clipped from V and 4 bases from J, the junction kept 9 bases outside the gene matches. The germline CDR1 and CDR2 sequences are SEHNR and FQNEAQ (reference sequence). The CDR3 DNA is TGTGCCAGCAGCTTTCCGCGACAGGGTTATTACGAGCAGTACTTC. This gives the protein CASSFPRQGYYEQYF.

V usage is TRBV3-1 (or the pseudogene TRBV3-2) and J usage is TRBJ1-2; D unresolved. Germline V gene data show CDR1 as LGHDT and CDR2 as YNNKEL (reference sequence). This CDR3 is built from 14 residues. Trimming cost V 0 bases and J 4 bases, with 9 bases left between them. In DNA form, the CDR3 reads TGTGCCAGCAGCCAAGAGGGAGGTCTCTATGGCTACACCTTC. Its translation: CASSQEGGLYGYTF.

This chain links TRBV25-1 with TRBJ2-2; the match to TRBD2 covers 8 bases. Germline V gene sequence: CDR1 MGHDK, CDR2 SYGVNS. This CDR3 contains 14 residues. V shed 8 bases and J 7 bases; nucleotides not matched to a gene: 9. The CDR3 loop is CASRGGPGSGELFF. Here the CDR3 DNA reads TGTGCCAGCCGCGGGGGGCCTGGGAGCGGGGAGCTGTTTTTT. The variable domain in full, completed from reference TRBV25-1 and TRBJ2-2, reads EADIYQTPRYLVIGTGKKITLECSQTMGHDKMYWYQQDPGMELHLIHYSYGVNSTEKGDLSSESTVSRIRTEHFPLTLESARPSHTSQYLCASRGGPGSGELFFGEGSRLTVL.

The chain links TRBV6-2 or TRBV6-3 to TRBJ1-5; no reliable D call. CDR1 and CDR2 (germline): MNHEY, SVGEGT. CDR3 length: 14 amino acids. The V and J ends lost 6 bases and 1 base respectively, with 10 bases between them. The DNA for the CDR3 is TGTGCCAGCAGCCCCTCGCGCAGCAATCAGCCCCAGCATTTT. It is translated as CASSPSRSNQPQHF.